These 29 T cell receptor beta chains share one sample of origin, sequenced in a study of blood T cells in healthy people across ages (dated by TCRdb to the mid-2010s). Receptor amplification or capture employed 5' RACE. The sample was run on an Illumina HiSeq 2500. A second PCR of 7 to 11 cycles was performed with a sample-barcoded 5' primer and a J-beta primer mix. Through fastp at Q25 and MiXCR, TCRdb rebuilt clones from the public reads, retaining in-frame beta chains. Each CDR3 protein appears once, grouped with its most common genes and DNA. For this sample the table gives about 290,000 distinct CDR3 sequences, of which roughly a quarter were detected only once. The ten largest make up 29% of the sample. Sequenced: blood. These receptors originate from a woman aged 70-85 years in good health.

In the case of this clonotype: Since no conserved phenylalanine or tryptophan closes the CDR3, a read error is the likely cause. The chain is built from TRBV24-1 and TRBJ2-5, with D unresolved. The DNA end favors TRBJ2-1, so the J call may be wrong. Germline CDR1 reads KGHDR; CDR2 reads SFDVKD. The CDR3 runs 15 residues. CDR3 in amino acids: CATSDPRRSFNEQFL. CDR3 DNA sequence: TGTGCCACCAGTGATCCCCGGCGCTCTTTCAATGAGCAGTTCCTC.

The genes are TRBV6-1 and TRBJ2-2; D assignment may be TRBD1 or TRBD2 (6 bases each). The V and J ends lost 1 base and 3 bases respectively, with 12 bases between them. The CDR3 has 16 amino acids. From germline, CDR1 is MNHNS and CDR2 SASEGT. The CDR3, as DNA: TGTGCCAGCAGTGAAGAGGGGGGCCACTACACCGGGGAGCTGTTTTTT. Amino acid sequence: CASSEEGGHYTGELFF.

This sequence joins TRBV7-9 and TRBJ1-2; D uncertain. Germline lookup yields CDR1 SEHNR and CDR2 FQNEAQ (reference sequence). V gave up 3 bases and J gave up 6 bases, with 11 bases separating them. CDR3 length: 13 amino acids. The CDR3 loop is CASSFRQNHGYTF. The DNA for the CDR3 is TGTGCCAGCAGCTTCCGGCAAAATCATGGCTACACCTTC.

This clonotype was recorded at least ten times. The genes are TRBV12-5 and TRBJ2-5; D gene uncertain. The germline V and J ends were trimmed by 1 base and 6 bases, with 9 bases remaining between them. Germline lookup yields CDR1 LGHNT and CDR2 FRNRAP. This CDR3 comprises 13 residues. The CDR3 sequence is CASGLGTWKTQYF. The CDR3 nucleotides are TGTGCTAGTGGTTTGGGGACCTGGAAGACCCAGTACTTC.

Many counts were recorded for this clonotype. The CDR3 DNA reads TGTGCCAGCACGCTCTCTCGCGAGCAGTACTTC. Protein product: CASTLSREQYF. The chain has TRBV11-2 and TRBJ2-7; no firm D call. The CDR3 consists of 11 residues. CDR1 SGHAT and CDR2 FQNNGV come from the germline V gene. Trimming took 7 bases from V and 6 from J, leaving 10 bases between them.

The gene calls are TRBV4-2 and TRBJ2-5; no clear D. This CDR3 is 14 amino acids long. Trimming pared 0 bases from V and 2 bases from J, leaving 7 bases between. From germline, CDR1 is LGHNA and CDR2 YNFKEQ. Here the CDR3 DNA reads TGTGCCAGCAGCCAAGATTCGCAGCAAGAGACCCAGTACTTC. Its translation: CASSQDSQQETQYF.

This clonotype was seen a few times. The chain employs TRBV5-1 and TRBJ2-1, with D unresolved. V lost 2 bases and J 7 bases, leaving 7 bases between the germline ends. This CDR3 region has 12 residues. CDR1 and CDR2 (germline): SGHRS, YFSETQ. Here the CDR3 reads CASSFNGNEQFF. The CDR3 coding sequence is TGCGCCAGCAGCTTTAATGGGAATGAGCAGTTCTTC.

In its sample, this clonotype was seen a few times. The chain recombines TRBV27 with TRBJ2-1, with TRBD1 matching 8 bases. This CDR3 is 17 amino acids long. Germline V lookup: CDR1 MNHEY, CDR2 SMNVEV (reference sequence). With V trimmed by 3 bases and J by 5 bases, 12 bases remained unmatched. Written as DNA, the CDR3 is TGTGCCAGCAGTTTTCGCCAATGGGGACAGGTTAACAATGAGCAGTTCTTC. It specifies CASSFRQWGQVNNEQFF.

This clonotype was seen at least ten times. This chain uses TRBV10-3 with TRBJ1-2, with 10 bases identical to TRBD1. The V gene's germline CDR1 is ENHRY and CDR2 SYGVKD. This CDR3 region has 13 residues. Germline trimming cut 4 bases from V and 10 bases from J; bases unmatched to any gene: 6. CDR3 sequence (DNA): TGTGCCATCAGTGGTGACAGGGGGCTTGACTACACCTTC. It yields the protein CAISGDRGLDYTF.

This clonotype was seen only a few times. This chain's CDR3 is CASTRSVGEKLFF. Here the CDR3 DNA reads TGTGCCAGCACACGGTCGGTGGGGGAAAAACTGTTTTTT. The chain couples TRBV18 to TRBJ1-4; D not certain. CDR3 size: 13 residues. Trimming stripped 8 bases from V and 8 bases from J, with 15 bases between. From germline, CDR1 is KGHSH and CDR2 LQKENI.

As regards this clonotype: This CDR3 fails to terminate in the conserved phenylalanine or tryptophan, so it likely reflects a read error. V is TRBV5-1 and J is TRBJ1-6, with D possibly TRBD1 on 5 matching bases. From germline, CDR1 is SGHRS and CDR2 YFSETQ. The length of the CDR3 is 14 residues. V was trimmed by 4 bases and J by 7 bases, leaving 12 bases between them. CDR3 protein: CASSEATVNSPLHS. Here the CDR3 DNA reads TGCGCCAGCAGCGAAGCGACAGTAAATTCACCCCTCCACTCT.

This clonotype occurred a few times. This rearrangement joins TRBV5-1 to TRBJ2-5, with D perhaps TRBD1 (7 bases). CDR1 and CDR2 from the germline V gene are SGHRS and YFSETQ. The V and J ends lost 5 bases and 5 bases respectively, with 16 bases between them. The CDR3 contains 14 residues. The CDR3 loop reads CASREGAPIETQYF. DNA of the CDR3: TGCGCCAGCAGGGAGGGGGCTCCGATCGAGACCCAGTACTTC.

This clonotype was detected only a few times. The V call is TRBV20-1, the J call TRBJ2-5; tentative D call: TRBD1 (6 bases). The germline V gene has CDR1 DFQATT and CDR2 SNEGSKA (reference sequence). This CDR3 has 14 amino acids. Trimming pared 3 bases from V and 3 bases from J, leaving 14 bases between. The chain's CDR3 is CSASRTVGKETQYF. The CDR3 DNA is TGCAGTGCTAGTCGGACAGTAGGAAAAGAGACCCAGTACTTC.

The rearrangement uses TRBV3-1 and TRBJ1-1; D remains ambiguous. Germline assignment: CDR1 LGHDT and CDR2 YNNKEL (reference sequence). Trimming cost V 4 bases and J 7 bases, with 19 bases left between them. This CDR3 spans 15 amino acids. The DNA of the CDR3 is TGTGCCAGCAGCCCCTGGGAGAGTGTGGCAGTTGAAGCTTTCTTT. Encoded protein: CASSPWESVAVEAFF.

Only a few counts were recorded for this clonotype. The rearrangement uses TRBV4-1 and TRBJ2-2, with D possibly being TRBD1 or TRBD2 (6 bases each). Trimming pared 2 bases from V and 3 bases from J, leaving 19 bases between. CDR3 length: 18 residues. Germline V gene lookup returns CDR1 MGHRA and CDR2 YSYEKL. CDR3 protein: CASSQTGQGGRDTGELFF. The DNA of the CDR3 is TGCGCCAGCAGCCAAACCGGGCAAGGGGGGAGAGACACCGGGGAGCTGTTTTTT.

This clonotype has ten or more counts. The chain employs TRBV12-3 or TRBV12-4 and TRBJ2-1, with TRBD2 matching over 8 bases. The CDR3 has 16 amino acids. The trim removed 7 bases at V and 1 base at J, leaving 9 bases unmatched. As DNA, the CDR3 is TGTGCCAGCACCTGGGGTCGGGGGGGATCCTACAATGAGCAGTTCTTC. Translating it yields CASTWGRGGSYNEQFF.

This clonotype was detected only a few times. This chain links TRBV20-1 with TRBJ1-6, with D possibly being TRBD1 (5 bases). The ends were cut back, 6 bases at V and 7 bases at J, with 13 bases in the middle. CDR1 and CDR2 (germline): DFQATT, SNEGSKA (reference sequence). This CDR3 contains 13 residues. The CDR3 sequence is CSAARDPNSPLHF. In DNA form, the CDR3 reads TGCAGTGCCGCTCGGGACCCGAATTCACCCCTCCACTTT.

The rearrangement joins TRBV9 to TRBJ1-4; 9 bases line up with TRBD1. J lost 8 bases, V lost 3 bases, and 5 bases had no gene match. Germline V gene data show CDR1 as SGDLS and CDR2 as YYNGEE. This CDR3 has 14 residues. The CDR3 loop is CASSDGTGFEKLFF. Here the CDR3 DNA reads TGTGCCAGCAGCGACGGGACAGGGTTCGAAAAACTGTTTTTT.

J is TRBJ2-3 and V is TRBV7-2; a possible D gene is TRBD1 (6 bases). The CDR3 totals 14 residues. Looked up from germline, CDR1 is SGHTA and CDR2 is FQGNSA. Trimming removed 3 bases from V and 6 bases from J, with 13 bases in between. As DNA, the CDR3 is TGTGCCAGCAGCTTGCTCAGGACAGCGGATACGCAGTATTTT. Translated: CASSLLRTADTQYF.

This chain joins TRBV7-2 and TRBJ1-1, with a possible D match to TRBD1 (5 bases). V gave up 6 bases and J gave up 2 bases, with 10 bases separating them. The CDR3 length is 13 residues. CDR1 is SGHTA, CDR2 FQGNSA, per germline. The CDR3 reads CASSRQINTEAFF. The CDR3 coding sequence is TGTGCCAGCAGTCGACAGATAAACACTGAAGCTTTCTTT.

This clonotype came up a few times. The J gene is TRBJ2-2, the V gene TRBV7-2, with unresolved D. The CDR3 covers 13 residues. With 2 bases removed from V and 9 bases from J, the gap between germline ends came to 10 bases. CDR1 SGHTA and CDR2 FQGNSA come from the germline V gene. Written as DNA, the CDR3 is TGTGCCAGCAGCTTACTCGTCCCCCGGGAGCTGTTTTTT. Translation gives CASSLLVPRELFF.

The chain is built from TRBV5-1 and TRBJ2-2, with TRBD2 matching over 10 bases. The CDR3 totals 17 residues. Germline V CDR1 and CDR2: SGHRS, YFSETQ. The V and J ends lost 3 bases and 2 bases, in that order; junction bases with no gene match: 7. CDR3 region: CASSSSGLAVNTGELFF. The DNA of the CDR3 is TGCGCCAGCAGCTCCTCAGGACTAGCGGTAAACACCGGGGAGCTGTTTTTT.

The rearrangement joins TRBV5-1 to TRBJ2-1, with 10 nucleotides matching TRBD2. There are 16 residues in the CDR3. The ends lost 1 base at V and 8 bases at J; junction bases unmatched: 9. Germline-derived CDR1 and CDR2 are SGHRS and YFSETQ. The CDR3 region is CASSLSSSGRSYEQFF. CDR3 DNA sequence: TGCGCCAGCAGCTTGAGTTCTAGCGGGAGAAGCTATGAGCAGTTCTTC.

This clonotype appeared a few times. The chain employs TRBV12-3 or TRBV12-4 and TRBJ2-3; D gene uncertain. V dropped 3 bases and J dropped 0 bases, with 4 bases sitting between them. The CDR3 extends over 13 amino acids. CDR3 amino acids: CASSLYSTDTQYF. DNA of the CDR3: TGTGCCAGCAGTTTGTACAGCACAGATACGCAGTATTTT.

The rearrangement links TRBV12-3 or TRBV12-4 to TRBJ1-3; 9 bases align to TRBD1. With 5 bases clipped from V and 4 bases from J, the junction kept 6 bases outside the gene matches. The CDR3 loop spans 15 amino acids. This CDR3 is CASSLDRGEGNTIYF. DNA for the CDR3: TGTGCCAGCAGTCTGGACAGGGGAGAAGGAAACACCATATATTTT.

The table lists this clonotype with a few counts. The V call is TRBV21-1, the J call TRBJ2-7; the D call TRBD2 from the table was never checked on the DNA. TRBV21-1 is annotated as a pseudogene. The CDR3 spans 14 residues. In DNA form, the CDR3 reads TGTGCCAGCAGCAAACCTAGCGTTCCCTACGAGCAGTACTTC. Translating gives CASSKPSVPYEQYF.

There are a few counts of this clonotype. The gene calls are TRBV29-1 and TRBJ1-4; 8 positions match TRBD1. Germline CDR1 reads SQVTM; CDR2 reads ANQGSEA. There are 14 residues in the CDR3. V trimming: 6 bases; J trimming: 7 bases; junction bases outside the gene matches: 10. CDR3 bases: TGCAGCGTAGTTCAGGGGGCGGGTGGTGAAAAACTGTTTTTT. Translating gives CSVVQGAGGEKLFF.

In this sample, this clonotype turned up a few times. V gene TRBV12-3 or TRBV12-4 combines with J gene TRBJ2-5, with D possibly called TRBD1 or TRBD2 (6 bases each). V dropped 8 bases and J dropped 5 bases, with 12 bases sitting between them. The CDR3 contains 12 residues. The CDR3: CASGGPGETQYF. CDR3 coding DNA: TGTGCCAGCGGGGGGCCAGGCGAGACCCAGTACTTC.

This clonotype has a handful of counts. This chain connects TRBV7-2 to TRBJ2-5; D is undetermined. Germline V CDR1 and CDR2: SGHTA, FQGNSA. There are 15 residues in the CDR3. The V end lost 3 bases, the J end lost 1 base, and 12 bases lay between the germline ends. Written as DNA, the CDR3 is TGTGCCAGCAGCTTGACCATAAGCAGCCAAGAGACCCAGTACTTC. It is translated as CASSLTISSQETQYF.